The 27 T cell receptor beta chains reported below all come from one sample, sequenced in a study of blood T cells in healthy people across ages. Next came a second PCR, run for about 6 to 12 cycles, which used a sample-barcoded 5' primer along with a J-beta primer mix. TCRdb used MiXCR to reprocess the 5' RACE reads, holding one entry per CDR3 protein. The table includes about 1,000,000 distinct CDR3 sequences, around 43% detected once. Sequenced input: blood. Receptor source: a woman aged 60-75 years in good health.

This chain connects TRBV29-1 to TRBJ1-5; 7 bases line up with TRBD1. The V gene's germline CDR1 is SQVTM and CDR2 ANQGSEA. J gave up 4 bases and V 5 bases, and 2 bases lay outside the gene matches. The length of the CDR3 is 12 residues. The CDR3 DNA sequence: TGCAGCGTTCGACAGGGTAATCAGCCCCAGCATTTT. Translation gives CSVRQGNQPQHF.

The rearrangement joins TRBV28 to TRBJ2-7, with D perhaps given as TRBD1 or TRBD2 (5 bases each). Matching the DNA end better, TRBJ2-5 makes the J call doubtful. Germline V lookup: CDR1 MDHEN, CDR2 SYDVKM. CDR3 length equals 15 residues. Written as DNA, the CDR3 is TGTGCCAGCAGTTTACGGGACGTGATAATAGAGACCCAGTACTTC. Its translation: CASSLRDVIIETQYF.

The chain carries TRBV12-3 or TRBV12-4 and TRBJ2-1, with 7 bases that match TRBD1. Germline trimming cut 6 bases from V and 0 bases from J; bases unmatched to any gene: 5. CDR3 size: 15 residues. The CDR3 loop is CASSWTGGSYNEQFF. CDR3 nucleotide sequence: TGTGCCAGCAGCTGGACAGGCGGCTCCTACAATGAGCAGTTCTTC.

This chain joins TRBV10-3 and TRBJ2-5; TRBD2 agrees at 14 bases. The J call may not be correct, given that the DNA end is closer to TRBJ2-1. The germline V gene has CDR1 ENHRY and CDR2 SYGVKD. The CDR3 extends over 15 amino acids. The CDR3 reads CAIRGLAGEQETQFF. The CDR3 nucleotides read TGTGCCATCAGGGGACTAGCGGGAGAGCAAGAGACCCAGTTCTTC.

The chain has TRBV7-8 and TRBJ2-5; D possibly corresponds to TRBD1 (5 bases). The CDR3 runs to 14 residues. Germline V CDR1 and CDR2: SGHVS, FQNEAQ. The ends were cut back, 3 bases at V and 1 base at J, with 9 bases in the middle. The CDR3 DNA follows: TGTGCCAGCAGCTTCTGGACACCCCAAGAGACCCAGTACTTC. It yields the protein CASSFWTPQETQYF.

The sample holds a few counts of this clonotype. The rearrangement uses TRBV24-1 and TRBJ2-1; D unclear. V was clipped by 0 bases and J by 7 bases, with 18 bases between them. Germline values: CDR1 KGHDR, CDR2 SFDVKD. The length of the CDR3 is 17 residues. CDR3 nucleotide sequence: TGTGCCACCAGTGATTTGCCATCGGCGGCTGACGGGAATGAGCAGTTCTTC. This gives the protein CATSDLPSAADGNEQFF.

The chain carries TRBV5-4 and TRBJ1-1; maybe TRBD1 (6 bases). Germline loops: CDR1 SGHNT, CDR2 YYREEE (reference sequence). This CDR3 comprises 15 residues. V lost 3 bases and J 0 bases, leaving 12 bases between the germline ends. CDR3 sequence (DNA): TGTGCCAGCAGCTCGGGGGCAGGGATGAACACTGAAGCTTTCTTT. It specifies CASSSGAGMNTEAFF.

In this sample, this clonotype turned up many times. The J gene is TRBJ1-1, the V gene TRBV20-1, with 7 bases lining up with TRBD1. CDR3 length equals 15 residues. Germline CDR1 and CDR2: DFQATT and SNEGSKA (reference sequence). After removal of 0 bases from V and 5 bases from J, the junction contained 9 bases not matched to a gene. The CDR3 loop reads CSARDRVGGGTEAFF. The CDR3 DNA is TGCAGTGCTAGAGATCGAGTAGGGGGCGGAACTGAAGCTTTCTTT.

The chain carries TRBV6-1 and TRBJ1-1; no firm D call. CDR1 is MNHNS, CDR2 SASEGT, per germline. CDR3 size: 16 residues. The ends were cut back, 4 bases at V and 0 bases at J, with 15 bases in the middle. The CDR3 sequence: CASSGKRISMNTEAFF. The CDR3 DNA follows: TGTGCCAGCAGTGGGAAACGGATTAGCATGAACACTGAAGCTTTCTTT.

V and J are TRBV9 and TRBJ2-4; possibly TRBD2 for D (6 bases). The end of the DNA fits TRBJ2-7 better, so the J call may be wrong. CDR3 length: 13 residues. Germline assignment: CDR1 SGDLS and CDR2 YYNGEE. The CDR3 nucleotides read TGTGCCAGCAGCGCGGGGGTTGGGAACGAGCAGTACTTC. This sequence encodes CASSAGVGNEQYF.

The gene calls are TRBV5-1 and TRBJ2-1; TRBD2 agrees at 11 bases. V shed 0 bases, J shed 7 bases, and the junction held 6 bases outside the gene matches. Germline assignment: CDR1 SGHRS and CDR2 YFSETQ. This CDR3 region has 16 residues. CDR3 in amino acids: CASSLAFSGRGNEQFF. The CDR3 bases are TGCGCCAGCAGCTTGGCCTTTAGCGGGAGGGGTAATGAGCAGTTCTTC.

This clonotype was recorded many times. This sequence joins TRBV20-1 and TRBJ2-7; 11 bases map to TRBD2. Germline CDR1 DFQATT, CDR2 SNEGSKA (reference sequence). The CDR3 has 17 residues. Trimming cost V 0 bases and J 3 bases; bases outside gene matches: 10. CDR3 residues: CSARDKLAGASYYEQYF. Here the CDR3 DNA reads TGCAGTGCTAGAGATAAACTAGCGGGAGCCTCGTACTACGAGCAGTACTTC.

There are a few counts of this clonotype. The chain combines TRBV29-1 with TRBJ2-7, with 11 bases fitting TRBD2. CDR1 is SQVTM and CDR2 is ANQGSEA in the germline V gene. The CDR3 covers 17 residues. The V segment lost 3 bases and the J segment 2 bases; nucleotides outside the gene matches: 12. In DNA, the CDR3 is TGCAGCGTTGAGGGTCTAGCGGGAGGTGTAAACGCCTACGAGCAGTACTTC. Its translation: CSVEGLAGGVNAYEQYF.

The chain joins TRBV27 to TRBJ1-2, with TRBD1 matching 10 bases. Germline V CDR1 and CDR2: MNHEY, SMNVEV (reference sequence). This CDR3 is 16 amino acids long. The junction had 12 bases not matched to a gene; V was cut back by 7 bases and J by 4 bases. CDR3 protein: CASTETRDRGFYGYTF. CDR3 nucleotide sequence: TGTGCCAGCACCGAAACCCGGGACAGGGGTTTCTATGGCTACACCTTC.

Notes on this clonotype: Germline and junction disagree at one end, which may indicate a read error. The rearrangement joins TRBV6-5 to TRBJ2-5; perhaps D is TRBD1 or TRBD2 (6 bases each). The J call is uncertain, as TRBJ2-7 better fits the DNA end. This CDR3 contains 13 residues. Per the germline V gene, CDR1 is MNHEY and CDR2 is SVGAGI. CDR3 residues: CVSSGVRGYEQYF. In nucleotides, the CDR3 is TGTGTCAGCTCGGGGGTCAGGGGCTACGAGCAGTACTTC.

This clonotype was seen once. Given a much more abundant clone one base away, this may be a read error. CDR3 bases: TGCAGTGCTAGAACGCTAGCGGGAGGGCGGACCTACAATGAGCAGTACTTC. It yields the protein CSARTLAGGRTYNEQYF. This chain connects TRBV20-1 to TRBJ2-7, with 12 bases that match TRBD2. The CDR3 spans 17 residues. The germline gives CDR1 DFQATT, CDR2 SNEGSKA (reference sequence). Losses at the gene ends were 2 bases for V and 7 bases for J; bases not matched to a gene: 15.

This chain connects TRBV28 to TRBJ2-5, with a tentative D call TRBD1 (7 bases). The J call may be incorrect, as the DNA end agrees better with TRBJ2-4. The CDR3 has 14 amino acids. CDR1 is MDHEN and CDR2 is SYDVKM in the germline V gene. CDR3 region: CASREGASKNIQYF. DNA for the CDR3: TGTGCCAGCAGGGAGGGGGCGTCCAAAAACATTCAGTACTTC.

This chain uses TRBV6-2 or TRBV6-3 with TRBJ2-7; D is unresolved. In germline, CDR1 is MNHEY, CDR2 SVGEGT. The CDR3 length is 14 residues. V was shortened by 7 bases and J by 2 bases, with 15 bases between the two germline ends. In DNA form, the CDR3 reads TGTGCCAGCAATCCAGGCAGCCATGCCTACGAGCAGTACTTC. Amino acid sequence: CASNPGSHAYEQYF.

The chain couples TRBV27 to TRBJ2-3; D call uncertain. The germline V gene encodes CDR1 MNHEY and CDR2 SMNVEV (reference sequence). V shed 7 bases and J shed 0 bases, with 11 bases lying between them. The CDR3 covers 14 residues. DNA of the CDR3: TGTGCCAGCATAGGGCCTTATAGCACAGATACGCAGTATTTT. Its protein is CASIGPYSTDTQYF.

J is TRBJ1-1 and V is TRBV28; the D is unclear. V was cut by 1 base and J by 1 base, with 10 bases left in between. The CDR3 has 15 amino acids. Germline values: CDR1 MDHEN, CDR2 SYDVKM. CDR3 in amino acids: CASSLFRQKNTEAFF. The CDR3 nucleotides are TGTGCCAGCAGTTTATTTCGTCAGAAGAACACTGAAGCTTTCTTT.

This clonotype was seen only a few times. V gene TRBV27 combines with J gene TRBJ2-2; D ambiguous. Trimming shortened V by 8 bases and J by 7 bases, and 11 bases separated the two germline ends. Germline V gives CDR1 MNHEY, CDR2 SMNVEV (reference sequence). This CDR3 spans 12 amino acids. The CDR3 DNA sequence: TGTGCCAGCGGGCCGGCGGACGGGGAGCTGTTTTTT. Translation gives CASGPADGELFF.

The chain recombines TRBV14 with TRBJ2-7; a possible D gene is TRBD2 (7 bases). The V and J ends lost 3 bases and 3 bases respectively, with 18 bases between them. In germline, CDR1 is SGHDN, CDR2 FVKESK. The CDR3 loop spans 16 amino acids. The CDR3, as DNA: TGTGCCAGCAGCCAGTGGGGGGGGCGTCATAGCTACGAGCAGTACTTC. Its protein product is CASSQWGGRHSYEQYF. Drawing the rest from reference TRBV14 and TRBJ2-7, the complete variable domain is EAGVTQFPSHSVIEKGQTVTLRCDPISGHDNLYWYRRVMGKEIKFLLHFVKESKQDESGMPNNRFLAERTGGTYSTLKVQPAELEDSGVYFCASSQWGGRHSYEQYFGPGTRLTVT.

The chain couples TRBV15 to TRBJ1-4; 11 nucleotides align to TRBD1. The CDR3 is 16 amino acids. Looked up from germline, CDR1 is LNHNV and CDR2 is YYDKDF (reference sequence). The trim removed 5 bases at V and 2 bases at J, leaving 4 bases unmatched. The CDR3: CATSRDRGMTNEKLFF. CDR3 coding DNA: TGTGCCACCAGCCGGGACAGGGGGATGACTAATGAAAAACTGTTTTTT.

The chain employs TRBV20-1 and TRBJ1-1; D is unclear. Germline V lookup: CDR1 DFQATT, CDR2 SNEGSKA (reference sequence). CDR3 size: 13 residues. The V end was cut by 7 bases, the J end by 1 base, with 13 bases between. This CDR3 reads CSVPHRGNTEAFF. Written as DNA, the CDR3 is TGCAGTGTCCCACATCGGGGGAACACTGAAGCTTTCTTT.

The chain combines TRBV13 with TRBJ2-1; D unclear. Germline CDR1 and CDR2: PRHDT and FYEKMQ (reference sequence). The CDR3 runs to 15 residues. V was pared by 6 bases and J by 7 bases, with 19 bases between. CDR3 residues: CASSPTGPARNEQFF. CDR3 nucleotides: TGTGCCAGCAGTCCTACCGGACCCGCTCGGAATGAGCAGTTCTTC.

The chain employs TRBV28 and TRBJ2-1; D is ambiguous. The germline gives CDR1 MDHEN, CDR2 SYDVKM. V was shortened by 5 bases and J by 8 bases, with 7 bases between the two germline ends. The CDR3 is 11 amino acids. The CDR3 sequence is CASSPLYEQFF. The CDR3 coding sequence is TGTGCCAGCAGTCCCCTTTATGAGCAGTTCTTC.

The V and J genes are TRBV5-1 and TRBJ2-5, with 7 bases that match TRBD2. The V and J ends lost 7 bases and 5 bases, in that order; junction bases with no gene match: 8. The CDR3 has 13 residues. Germline CDR1 and CDR2: SGHRS and YFSETQ. CDR3 DNA sequence: TGCGCCAGCTATATAGGGAGGGCTGAGACCCAGTACTTC. Translated: CASYIGRAETQYF.